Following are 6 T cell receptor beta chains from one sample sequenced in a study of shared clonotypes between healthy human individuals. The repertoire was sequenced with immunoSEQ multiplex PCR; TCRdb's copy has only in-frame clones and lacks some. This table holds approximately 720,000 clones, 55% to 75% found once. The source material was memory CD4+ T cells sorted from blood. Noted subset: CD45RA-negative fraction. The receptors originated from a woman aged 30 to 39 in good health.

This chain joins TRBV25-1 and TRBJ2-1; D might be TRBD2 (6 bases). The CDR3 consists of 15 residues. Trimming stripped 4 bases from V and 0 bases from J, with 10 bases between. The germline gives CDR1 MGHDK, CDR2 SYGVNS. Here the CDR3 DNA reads TGTGCCAGCAGTGGCGGGACCAGCTCCTACAATGAGCAGTTCTTC. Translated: CASSGGTSSYNEQFF. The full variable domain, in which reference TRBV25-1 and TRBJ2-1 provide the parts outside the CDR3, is EADIYQTPRYLVIGTGKKITLECSQTMGHDKMYWYQQDPGMELHLIHYSYGVNSTEKGDLSSESTVSRIRTEHFPLTLESARPSHTSQYLCASSGGTSSYNEQFFGPGTRLTVL.

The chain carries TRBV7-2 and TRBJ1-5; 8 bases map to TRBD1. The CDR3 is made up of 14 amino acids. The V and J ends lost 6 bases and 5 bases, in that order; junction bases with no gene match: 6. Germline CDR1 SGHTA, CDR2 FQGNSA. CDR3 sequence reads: CASRTGQGDQPQHF. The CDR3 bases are TGTGCCAGCAGAACTGGACAGGGAGATCAGCCCCAGCATTTT.

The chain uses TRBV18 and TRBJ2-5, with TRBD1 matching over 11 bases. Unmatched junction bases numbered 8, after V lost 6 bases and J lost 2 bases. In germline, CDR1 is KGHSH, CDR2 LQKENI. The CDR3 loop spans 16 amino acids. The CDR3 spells CASSHPGQGVQETQYF. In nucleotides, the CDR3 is TGTGCCAGCTCTCACCCGGGACAGGGGGTACAAGAGACCCAGTACTTC.

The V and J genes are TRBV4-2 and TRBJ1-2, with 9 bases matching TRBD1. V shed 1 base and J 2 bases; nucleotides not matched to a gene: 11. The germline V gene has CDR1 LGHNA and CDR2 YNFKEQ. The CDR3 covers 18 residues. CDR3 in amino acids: CASSQGFRDRVENYGYTF. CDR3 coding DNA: TGTGCCAGCAGCCAAGGATTCCGGGACAGGGTGGAAAACTATGGCTACACCTTC.

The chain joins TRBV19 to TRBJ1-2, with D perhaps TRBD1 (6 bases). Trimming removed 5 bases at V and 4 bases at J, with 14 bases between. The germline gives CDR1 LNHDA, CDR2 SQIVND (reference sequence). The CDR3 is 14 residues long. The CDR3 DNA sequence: TGTGCCAGTAGTCCTTTGGGGGGCTCCTATGGCTACACCTTC. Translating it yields CASSPLGGSYGYTF.

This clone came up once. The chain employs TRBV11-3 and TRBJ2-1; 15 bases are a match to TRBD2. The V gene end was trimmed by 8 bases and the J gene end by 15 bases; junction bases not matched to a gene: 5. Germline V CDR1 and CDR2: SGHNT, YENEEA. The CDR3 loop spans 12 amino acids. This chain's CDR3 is CASGLAGGDLFF. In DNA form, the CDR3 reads TGTGCCAGCGGACTAGCGGGAGGGGACCTGTTCTTC.